The T cell receptor beta chain described here comes from a study of OX40 agonist ivuxolimab in advanced cancers. Study-level background: Partial responses were achieved by three patients, one with hepatocellular carcinoma and two with cutaneous melanoma.

Deletions cut 5 bases from V and 5 bases from J, with 7 bases between. This CDR3 comprises 11 residues. The germline CDR1 and CDR2 sequences are MNHEY and SMNVEV (reference sequence). Remarks on this clone: Its cognate antigen is unknown.

Overall study findings and caveats: CD4+ T cells averaged fewer expanded clones than CD8+ T cells.

Generated by immunoSEQ multiplex PCR, the TCRdb table keeps only in-frame clones and is missing some. The data show about 26,000 clones, about nine tenths seen once. This material consisted of CD4+ or CD8+ T cells sorted from blood, taken in a trial of the OX40 agonist ivuxolimab. The receptor was derived from an adult with an advanced solid tumor such as melanoma, head and neck, liver or kidney cancer. This chain links TRBV27 with TRBJ2-7; perhaps TRBD2 as D (5 bases). As DNA, the CDR3 is TGTGCCAGCAGTACTAGGAACGAGCAGTACTTC. As protein: CASSTRNEQYF.